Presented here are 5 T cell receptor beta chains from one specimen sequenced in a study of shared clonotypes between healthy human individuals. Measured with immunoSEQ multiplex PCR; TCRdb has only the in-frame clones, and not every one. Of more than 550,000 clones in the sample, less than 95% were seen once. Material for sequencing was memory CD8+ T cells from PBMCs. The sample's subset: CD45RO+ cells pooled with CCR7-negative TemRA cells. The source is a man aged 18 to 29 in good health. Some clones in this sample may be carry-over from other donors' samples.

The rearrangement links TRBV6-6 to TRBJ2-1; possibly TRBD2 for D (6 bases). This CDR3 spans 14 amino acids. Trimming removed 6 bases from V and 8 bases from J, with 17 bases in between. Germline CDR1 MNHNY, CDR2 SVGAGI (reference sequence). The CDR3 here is CASSPTLASHEQFF. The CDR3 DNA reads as TGTGCCAGCAGCCCCACACTAGCTTCCCATGAGCAGTTCTTC.

The CDR3 loop reads CASSHLGVQTSTDTQYF. The CDR3 DNA reads TGTGCCAGCTCCCATCTCGGGGTACAAACTAGCACAGATACGCAGTATTTT. The chain joins TRBV5-4 to TRBJ2-3; TRBD2 is a possible D gene (5 bases). The germline gives CDR1 SGHNT, CDR2 YYREEE (reference sequence). The CDR3 contains 17 residues. The V gene lost 7 bases and the J gene lost 0 bases, with 21 bases spanning the gap.

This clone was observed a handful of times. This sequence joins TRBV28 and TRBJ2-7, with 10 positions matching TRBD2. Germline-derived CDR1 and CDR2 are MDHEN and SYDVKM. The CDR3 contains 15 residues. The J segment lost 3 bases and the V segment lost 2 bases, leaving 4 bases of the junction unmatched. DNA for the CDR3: TGTGCCAGCAGTTTAGGCCTAGCGGGAGTCTACGAGCAGTACTTC. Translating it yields CASSLGLAGVYEQYF.

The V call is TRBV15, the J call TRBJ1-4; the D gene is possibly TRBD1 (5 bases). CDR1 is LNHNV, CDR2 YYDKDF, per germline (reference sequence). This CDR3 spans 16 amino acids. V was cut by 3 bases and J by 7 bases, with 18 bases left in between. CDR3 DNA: TGTGCCACCAGCAGCCGTAGAGGGGCAGGAAGTGAAAAACTGTTTTTT. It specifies CATSSRRGAGSEKLFF.

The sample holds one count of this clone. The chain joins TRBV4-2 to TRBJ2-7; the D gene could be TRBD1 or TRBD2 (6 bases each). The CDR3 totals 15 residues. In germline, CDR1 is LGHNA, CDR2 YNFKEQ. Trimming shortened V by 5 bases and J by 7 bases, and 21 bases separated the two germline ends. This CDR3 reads CASSTRTEMGREQYF. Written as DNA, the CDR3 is TGTGCCAGCAGCACTCGGACAGAAATGGGGAGGGAGCAGTACTTC.